This T cell receptor beta chain was found in a study of T cell responses to AZD1222 COVID-19 vaccine. Study information: Timing groups of about 4 and about 12 weeks for second doses were pooled.

Comment on this clone: Its target is unknown.

Study-wide results and limits: Once two AZD1222 doses were given, Spike-specific TCR breadth and depth went up. Baseline testing showed seropositivity in only six AZD1222 recipients. Females made up more of the donors, who were largely white British, and clonal diversity may have come out too low.

Using immunoSEQ multiplex PCR, the repertoire was profiled, and TCRdb retains in-frame clones only, with some absent. The sample lists about 140,000 clones; 85% to 95% were seen once. The CDR3 is 13 amino acids. Germline V CDR1 and CDR2: KGHSH, LQKENI. Trimming removed 2 bases at V and 2 bases at J, with 4 bases between. Sequencing used peripheral blood, obtained on day 0 of AZD1222 vaccination. V gene TRBV18 combines with J gene TRBJ2-4; no clear D gene. This receptor was obtained from an adult in good health. CDR3 loop: CASSPGPKNIQYF. CDR3 coding DNA: TGTGCCAGCTCACCAGGGCCCAAAAACATTCAGTACTTC.